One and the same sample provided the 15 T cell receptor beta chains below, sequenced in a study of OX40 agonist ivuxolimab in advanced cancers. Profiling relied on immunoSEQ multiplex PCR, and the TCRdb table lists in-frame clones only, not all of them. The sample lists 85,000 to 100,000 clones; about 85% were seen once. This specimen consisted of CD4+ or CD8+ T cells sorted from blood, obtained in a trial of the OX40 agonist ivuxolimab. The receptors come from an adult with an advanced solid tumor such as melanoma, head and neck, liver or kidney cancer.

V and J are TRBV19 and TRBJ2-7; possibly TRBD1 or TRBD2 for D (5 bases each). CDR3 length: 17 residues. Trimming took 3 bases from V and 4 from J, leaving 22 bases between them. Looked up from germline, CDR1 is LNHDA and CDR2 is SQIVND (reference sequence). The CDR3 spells CASSISSPQGFSYEQYF. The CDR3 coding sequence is TGTGCCAGTAGTATCTCTAGCCCCCAGGGATTCTCGTACGAGCAGTACTTC.

The CDR3 coding sequence is TGTGCCAGCAGCTTAGGGACCACGGAGCAGTACTTC. This sequence encodes CASSLGTTEQYF. The J gene is TRBJ2-5, the V gene TRBV7-6, with D hard to call. The CDR3 has 12 amino acids. The V end was cut by 1 base, the J end by 11 bases, with 11 bases between. The germline V gene encodes CDR1 SGHVS and CDR2 FNYEAQ. Using reference TRBV7-6 and TRBJ2-5 for the parts outside the CDR3, the full variable domain is GAGVSQSPRYKVTKRGQDVALRCDPISGHVSLYWYRQALGQGPEFLTYFNYEAQQDKSGLPNDRFSAERPEGSISTLTIQRTEQRDSAMYRCASSLGTTEQYFGPGTRLLVL.

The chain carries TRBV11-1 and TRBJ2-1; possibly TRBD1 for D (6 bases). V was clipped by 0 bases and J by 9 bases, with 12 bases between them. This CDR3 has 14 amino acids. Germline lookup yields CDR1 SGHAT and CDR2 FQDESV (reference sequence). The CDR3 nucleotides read TGTGCCAGCAGCTTAGCGGTACTAGGGGGTGAGCAGTTCTTC. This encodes CASSLAVLGGEQFF.

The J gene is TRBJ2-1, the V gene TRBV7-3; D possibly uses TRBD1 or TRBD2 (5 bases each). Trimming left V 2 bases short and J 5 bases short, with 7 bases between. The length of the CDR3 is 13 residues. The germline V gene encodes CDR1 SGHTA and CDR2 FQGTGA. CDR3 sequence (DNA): TGTGCCAGCAGCTTATTGGGGGACAATGAGCAGTTCTTC. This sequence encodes CASSLLGDNEQFF. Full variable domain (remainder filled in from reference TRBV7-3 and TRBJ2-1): GAGVSQTPSNKVTEKGKYVELRCDPISGHTALYWYRQSLGQGPEFLIYFQGTGAADDSGLPNDRFFAVRPEGSVSTLKIQRTERGDSAVYLCASSLLGDNEQFFGPGTRLTVL.

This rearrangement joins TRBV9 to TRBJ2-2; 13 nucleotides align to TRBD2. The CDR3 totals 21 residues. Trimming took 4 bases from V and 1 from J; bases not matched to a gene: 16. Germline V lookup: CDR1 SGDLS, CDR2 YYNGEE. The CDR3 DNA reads TGTGCCAGCAGCCCTAGGGGGGGACTAGCGGGAATGGTTAAGAACACCGGGGAGCTGTTTTTT. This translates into CASSPRGGLAGMVKNTGELFF.

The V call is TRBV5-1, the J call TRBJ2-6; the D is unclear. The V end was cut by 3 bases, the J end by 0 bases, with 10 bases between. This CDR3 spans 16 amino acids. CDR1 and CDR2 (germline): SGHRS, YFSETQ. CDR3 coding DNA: TGCGCCAGCAGCTCGGGTGCTCTCTCTGGGGCCAACGTCCTGACTTTC. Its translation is CASSSGALSGANVLTF.

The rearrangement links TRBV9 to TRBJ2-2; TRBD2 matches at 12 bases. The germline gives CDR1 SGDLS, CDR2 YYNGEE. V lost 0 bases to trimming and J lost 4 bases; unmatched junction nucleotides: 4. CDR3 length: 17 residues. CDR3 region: CASSVGLAGGTTGELFF. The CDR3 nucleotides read TGTGCCAGCAGCGTAGGGCTAGCGGGAGGGACCACCGGGGAGCTGTTTTTT.

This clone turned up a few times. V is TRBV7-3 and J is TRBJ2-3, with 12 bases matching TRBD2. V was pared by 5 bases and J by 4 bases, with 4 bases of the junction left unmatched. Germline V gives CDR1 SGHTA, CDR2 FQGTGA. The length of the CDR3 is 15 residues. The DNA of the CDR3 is TGTGCCAGCAGCCTAGCGGGAGGGATGTCAGATACGCAGTATTTT. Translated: CASSLAGGMSDTQYF. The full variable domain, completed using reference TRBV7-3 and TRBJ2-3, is GAGVSQTPSNKVTEKGKYVELRCDPISGHTALYWYRQSLGQGPEFLIYFQGTGAADDSGLPNDRFFAVRPEGSVSTLKIQRTERGDSAVYLCASSLAGGMSDTQYFGPGTRLTVL.

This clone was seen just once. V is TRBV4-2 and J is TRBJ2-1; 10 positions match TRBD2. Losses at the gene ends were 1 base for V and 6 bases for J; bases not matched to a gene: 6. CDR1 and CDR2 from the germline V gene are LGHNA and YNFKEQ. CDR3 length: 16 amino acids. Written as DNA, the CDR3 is TGTGCCAGCAGCCAAGGAGGGGGACTAGCGCCCAATGAGCAGTTCTTC. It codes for CASSQGGGLAPNEQFF.

CDR3 nucleotide sequence: TGTGCCAGCAGCTTAGTGGTCCCAGCTAGCGGGAAGATCTCCTACAATGAGCAGTTCTTC. Residues: CASSLVVPASGKISYNEQFF. This chain links TRBV13 with TRBJ2-1; TRBD2 aligns across 9 bases. CDR1 PRHDT and CDR2 FYEKMQ come from the germline V gene (reference sequence). The CDR3 is 20 amino acids. The V segment lost 1 base and the J segment 0 bases; nucleotides outside the gene matches: 13.

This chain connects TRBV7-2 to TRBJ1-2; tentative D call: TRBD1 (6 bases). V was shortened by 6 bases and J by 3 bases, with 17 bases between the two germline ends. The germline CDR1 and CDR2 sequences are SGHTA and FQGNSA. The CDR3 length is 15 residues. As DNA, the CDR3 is TGTGCCAGCAGTCTGGGGGCCGGAGATTACTATGGCTACACCTTC. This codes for CASSLGAGDYYGYTF. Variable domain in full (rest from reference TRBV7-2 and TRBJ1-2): GAGVSQSPSNKVTEKGKDVELRCDPISGHTALYWYRQSLGQGLEFLIYFQGNSAPDKSGLPSDRFSAERTGGSVSTLTIQRTQQEDSAVYLCASSLGAGDYYGYTFGSGTRLTVV.

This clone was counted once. The CDR3 loop is CASSYSLEGRGYTF. The CDR3 DNA is TGTGCCAGCAGTTACTCGTTGGAAGGGAGAGGCTACACCTTC. The chain employs TRBV6-5 and TRBJ1-2; no clear D gene. The V and J ends lost 0 bases and 8 bases respectively, with 13 bases between them. The germline gives CDR1 MNHEY, CDR2 SVGAGI. There are 14 residues in the CDR3.

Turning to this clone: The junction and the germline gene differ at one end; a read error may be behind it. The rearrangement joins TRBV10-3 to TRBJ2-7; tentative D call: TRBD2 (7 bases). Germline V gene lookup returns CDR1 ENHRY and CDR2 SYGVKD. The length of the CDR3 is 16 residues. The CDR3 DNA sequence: TGTGCCAGCAGTGAATGGATTACAGGGAGGGATTACGAGCAGTACTTC. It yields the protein CASSEWITGRDYEQYF.

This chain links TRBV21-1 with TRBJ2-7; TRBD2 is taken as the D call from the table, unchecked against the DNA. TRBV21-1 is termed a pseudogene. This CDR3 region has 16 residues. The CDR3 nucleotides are TGTGCCAGCAGCAAAAAAGCTAGCGGCCCAAAAGGGGAGCAGTACTTC. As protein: CASSKKASGPKGEQYF.

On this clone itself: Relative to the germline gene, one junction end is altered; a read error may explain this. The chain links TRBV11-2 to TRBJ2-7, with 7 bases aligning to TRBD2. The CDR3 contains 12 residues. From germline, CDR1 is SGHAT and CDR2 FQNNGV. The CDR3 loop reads CASSFYPGGPEF. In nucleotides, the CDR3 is TGTGCCAGCAGCTTCTACCCGGGAGGCCCGGAGTTC.